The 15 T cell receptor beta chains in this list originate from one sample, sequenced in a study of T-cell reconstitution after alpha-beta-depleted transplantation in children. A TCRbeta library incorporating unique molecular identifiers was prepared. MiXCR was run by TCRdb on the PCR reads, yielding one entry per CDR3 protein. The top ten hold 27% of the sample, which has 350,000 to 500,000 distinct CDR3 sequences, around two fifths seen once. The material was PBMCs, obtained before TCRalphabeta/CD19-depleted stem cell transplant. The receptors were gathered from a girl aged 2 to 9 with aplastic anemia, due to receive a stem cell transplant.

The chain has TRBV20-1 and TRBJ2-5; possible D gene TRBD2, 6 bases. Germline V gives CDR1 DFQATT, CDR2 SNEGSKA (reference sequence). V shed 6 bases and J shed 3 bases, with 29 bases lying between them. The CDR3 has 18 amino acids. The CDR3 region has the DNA TGCAGTGCCGCCCTTTATACGGGAGTCACCCCCCAGAAAGAGACCCAGTACTTC. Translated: CSAALYTGVTPQKETQYF.

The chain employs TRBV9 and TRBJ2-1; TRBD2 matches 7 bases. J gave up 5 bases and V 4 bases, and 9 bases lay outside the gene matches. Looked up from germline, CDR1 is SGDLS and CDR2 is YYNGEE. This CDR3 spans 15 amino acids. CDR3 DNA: TGTGCCAGCAGCCCTACTCAGCGGGGAAACAATGAGCAGTTCTTC. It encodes CASSPTQRGNNEQFF.

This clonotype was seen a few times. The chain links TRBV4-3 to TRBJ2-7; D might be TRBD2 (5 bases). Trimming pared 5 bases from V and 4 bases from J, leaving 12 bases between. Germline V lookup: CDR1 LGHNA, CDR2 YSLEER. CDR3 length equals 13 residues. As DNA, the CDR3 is TGCGCCAGCAGCTCGCGAACGGGATACGAGCAGTACTTC. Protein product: CASSSRTGYEQYF.

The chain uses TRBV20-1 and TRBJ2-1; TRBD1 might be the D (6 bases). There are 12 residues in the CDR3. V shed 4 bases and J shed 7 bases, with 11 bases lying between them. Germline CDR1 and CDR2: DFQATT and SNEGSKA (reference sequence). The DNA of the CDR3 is TGCAGTGCTAAGTTGCAGGGGAATGAGCAGTTCTTC. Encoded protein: CSAKLQGNEQFF.

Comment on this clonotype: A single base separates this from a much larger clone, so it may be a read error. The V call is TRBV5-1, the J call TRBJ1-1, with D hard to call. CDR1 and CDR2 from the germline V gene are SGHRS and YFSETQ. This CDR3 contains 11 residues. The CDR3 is CASKGNIEAFF. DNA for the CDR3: TGCGCCAGCAAAGGGAACATTGAAGCTTTCTTT.

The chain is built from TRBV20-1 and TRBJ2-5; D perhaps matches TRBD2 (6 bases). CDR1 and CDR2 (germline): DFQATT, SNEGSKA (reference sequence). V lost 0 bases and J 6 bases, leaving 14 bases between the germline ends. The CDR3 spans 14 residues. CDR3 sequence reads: CSARDGWRGQTQYF. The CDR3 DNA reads TGCAGTGCTAGAGACGGGTGGAGGGGACAGACCCAGTACTTC.

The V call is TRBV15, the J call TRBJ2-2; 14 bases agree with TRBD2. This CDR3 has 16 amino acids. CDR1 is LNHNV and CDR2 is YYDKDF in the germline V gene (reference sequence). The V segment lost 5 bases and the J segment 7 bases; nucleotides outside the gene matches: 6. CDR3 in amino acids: CATSRGLAGDNGELFF. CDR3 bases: TGTGCCACCAGCCGGGGACTAGCGGGAGATAACGGGGAGCTGTTTTTT.

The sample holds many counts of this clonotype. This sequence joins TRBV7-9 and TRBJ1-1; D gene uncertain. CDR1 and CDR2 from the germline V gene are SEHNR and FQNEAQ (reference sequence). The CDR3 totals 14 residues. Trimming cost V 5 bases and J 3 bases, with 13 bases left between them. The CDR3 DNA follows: TGTGCCAGCAGCCCCGGGGTAAAGGACACTGAAGCTTTCTTT. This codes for CASSPGVKDTEAFF.

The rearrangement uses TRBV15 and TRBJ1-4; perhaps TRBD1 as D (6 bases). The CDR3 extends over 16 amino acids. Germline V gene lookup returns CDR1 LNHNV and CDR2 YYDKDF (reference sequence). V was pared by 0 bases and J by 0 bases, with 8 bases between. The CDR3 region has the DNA TGTGCCACCAGCAGAGATCGGACAGCAACTAATGAAAAACTGTTTTTT. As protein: CATSRDRTATNEKLFF. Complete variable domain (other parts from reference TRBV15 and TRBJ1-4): DAMVIQNPRYQVTQFGKPVTLSCSQTLNHNVMYWYQQKSSQAPKLLFHYYDKDFNNEADTPDNFQSRRPNTSFCFLDIRSPGLGDTAMYLCATSRDRTATNEKLFFGSGTQLSVL.

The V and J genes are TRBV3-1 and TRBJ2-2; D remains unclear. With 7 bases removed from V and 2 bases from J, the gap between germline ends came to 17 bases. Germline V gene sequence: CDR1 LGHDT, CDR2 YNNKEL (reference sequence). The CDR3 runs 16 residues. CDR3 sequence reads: CASKNWWADNTGELFF. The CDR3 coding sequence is TGTGCCAGCAAAAATTGGTGGGCCGATAACACCGGGGAGCTGTTTTTT. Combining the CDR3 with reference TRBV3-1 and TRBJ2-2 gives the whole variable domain DTAVSQTPKYLVTQMGNDKSIKCEQNLGHDTMYWYKQDSKKFLKIMFSYNNKELIINETVPNRFSPKSPDKAHLNLHINSLELGDSAVYFCASKNWWADNTGELFFGEGSRLTVL.

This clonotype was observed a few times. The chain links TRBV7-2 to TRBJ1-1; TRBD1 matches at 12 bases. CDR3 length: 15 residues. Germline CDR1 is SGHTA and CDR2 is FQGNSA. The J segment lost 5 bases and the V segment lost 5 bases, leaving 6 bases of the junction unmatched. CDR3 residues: CASSGRDRGRTEAFF. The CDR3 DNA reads TGTGCCAGCAGCGGAAGGGACAGGGGGCGAACTGAAGCTTTCTTT.

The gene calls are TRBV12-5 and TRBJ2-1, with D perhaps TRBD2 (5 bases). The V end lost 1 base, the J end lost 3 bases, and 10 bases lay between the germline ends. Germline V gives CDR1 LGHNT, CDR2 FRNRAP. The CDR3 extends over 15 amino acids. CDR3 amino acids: CASGLGLNGYNEQFF. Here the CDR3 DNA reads TGTGCTAGTGGTTTGGGACTAAACGGCTACAATGAGCAGTTCTTC.

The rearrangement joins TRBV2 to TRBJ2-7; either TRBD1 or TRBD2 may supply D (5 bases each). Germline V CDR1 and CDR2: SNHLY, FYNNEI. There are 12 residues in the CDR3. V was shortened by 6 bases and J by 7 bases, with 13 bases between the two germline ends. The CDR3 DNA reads TGTGCCAGCAGCAGGCCGGGGACGGAGCAGTACTTC. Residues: CASSRPGTEQYF.

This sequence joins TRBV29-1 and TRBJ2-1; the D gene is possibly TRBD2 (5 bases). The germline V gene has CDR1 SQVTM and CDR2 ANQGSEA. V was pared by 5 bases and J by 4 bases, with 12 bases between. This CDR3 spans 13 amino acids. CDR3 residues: CSVRKAEYNEQFF. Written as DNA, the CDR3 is TGCAGCGTTCGAAAAGCGGAGTACAATGAGCAGTTCTTC.

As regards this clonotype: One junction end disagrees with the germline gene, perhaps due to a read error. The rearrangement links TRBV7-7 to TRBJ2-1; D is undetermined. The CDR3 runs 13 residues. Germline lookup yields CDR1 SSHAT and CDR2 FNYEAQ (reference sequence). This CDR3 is CASSLETNNEQFF. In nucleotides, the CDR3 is TGTGCTAGCAGCTTAGAAACGAACAATGAGCAGTTCTTC.